This TCR beta chain originates from a study of OX40 agonist ivuxolimab in advanced cancers. About the research overall: Having had anti-PD-1, anti-PD-L1 or anti-CTLA-4 therapy before was allowed, and approximately 40% had some. Two patients with cutaneous melanoma and one with hepatocellular carcinoma, three in total, showed partial responses.

Libraries were prepared by immunoSEQ multiplex PCR; TCRdb keeps only in-frame clonotypes and omits some of them. The sample has about 55,000 clones, approximately 91% seen once. The V end was cut by 2 bases, the J end by 2 bases, with 10 bases between. The V gene's germline CDR1 is MNHEY and CDR2 SVGAGI. There are 14 residues in the CDR3. Whole-study results and caveats: Researchers did not determine the expanded peripheral T cells' antigen specificity.

To note about this clone: Its cognate antigen is unknown.

This sequence was found in an adult with an advanced solid tumor such as melanoma, head and neck, liver or kidney cancer. The sequences come from CD4+ or CD8+ T cells sorted from blood, collected in a trial of the OX40 agonist ivuxolimab. The chain has TRBV6-5 and TRBJ2-7, with D perhaps assigned TRBD1 or TRBD2 (5 bases each). DNA of the CDR3: TGTGCCAGCAGTTACGGGACGACTACCTACGAGCAGTACTTC. Its protein is CASSYGTTTYEQYF.